A selection of T cell receptor beta chains follows, all from one sample in a study of shared clonotypes between healthy human individuals. Only in-frame clones appear in the TCRdb table, and some are missing; sequencing was by immunoSEQ multiplex PCR. The sample has 2 million to 3 million clones; roughly 93% are singletons. The sequenced sample was naive CD4+ T cells from PBMCs. The receptors were gathered from a man younger than 35 in good health. Some clones in this sample may be carry-over from other donors' samples. CDR3s include the opening cysteine and the closing phenylalanine or tryptophan. Fields, in order: V gene, clone size, J gene, D gene, CDR3 DNA, CDR3 protein. D genes are given only for firm matches. Clone size, where shown, is once, few, many, or a class for clones that have expanded.

v_call: TRBV7-6; clone_size: -; j_call: TRBJ2-7; d_call: -; cdr3_nt: TGTGCCAGCAGTCCTAGGGGACATTCCTACGAGCAGTACTTC; cdr3_aa: CASSPRGHSYEQYF
v_call: TRBV2; clone_size: -; j_call: TRBJ2-3; d_call: -; cdr3_nt: TGTGCCAGCAGTGAAGCGATTGAGGGTTACACAGATACGCAGTATTTT; cdr3_aa: CASSEAIEGYTDTQYF
v_call: TRBV5-1; clone_size: -; j_call: TRBJ2-1; d_call: TRBD2; cdr3_nt: TGCGCCAGCAGCCCCTCCGGAAGTGGACTAGCGGACAATGAGCAGTTCTTC; cdr3_aa: CASSPSGSGLADNEQFF
v_call: TRBV2; clone_size: once; j_call: TRBJ2-1; d_call: -; cdr3_nt: TGTGCCAGCAGTGAGCGGTCGAGCTCCTACAATGAGCAGTTCTTC; cdr3_aa: CASSERSSSYNEQFF
v_call: TRBV9; clone_size: -; j_call: TRBJ2-4; d_call: TRBD2; cdr3_nt: TGTGCCAGCAGCCCAGGGACAGGGGACTTCGGCCTAGCGGGAGGGTTGGCTAGAAACATTCAGTACTTC; cdr3_aa: CASSPGTGDFGLAGGLARNIQYF
v_call: TRBV6-5; clone_size: -; j_call: TRBJ2-7; d_call: -; cdr3_nt: TGTGCCAGCAGTTGGGGGATTCGGTACGAGCAGTACTTC; cdr3_aa: CASSWGIRYEQYF
v_call: TRBV7-2; clone_size: -; j_call: TRBJ1-1; d_call: TRBD1; cdr3_nt: TGTGCCAGCAGCTCGGGATGGATACAGGGGGCTCGGACTGAAGCTTTCTTT; cdr3_aa: CASSSGWIQGARTEAFF
v_call: TRBV9; clone_size: -; j_call: TRBJ2-2; d_call: TRBD2; cdr3_nt: TGTGCCAGCAGCGCGGGGGGGACTAGAGCCGGGGAGCTGTTTTTT; cdr3_aa: CASSAGGTRAGELFF
v_call: TRBV7-2; clone_size: -; j_call: TRBJ1-2; d_call: -; cdr3_nt: TGTGCCAGCAGCTTGCCGGGAGTACTATGGGGCTACACCTTC; cdr3_aa: CASSLPGVLWGYTF
v_call: TRBV6-6; clone_size: -; j_call: TRBJ1-4; d_call: -; cdr3_nt: TGTGCCAGCAGCGCGGGGGCTAATGAAAAACTGTTTTTT; cdr3_aa: CASSAGANEKLFF